One and the same sample provided the 13 T cell receptor beta chains below, sequenced in a study of T cell responses to AZD1222 COVID-19 vaccine. Produced via immunoSEQ multiplex PCR; TCRdb's table is partial and in-frame only. The sample gives about 42,000 clones, roughly 88% of which show up once; 15% to 20% is in the top ten. Sequences were derived from peripheral blood, sampled 28 days after the second AZD1222 dose. These receptors were obtained from an adult who received the AZD1222 COVID-19 vaccine.

In its sample, this clone was seen a few times. The chain is built from TRBV27 and TRBJ1-1; D is undetermined. Trimming shortened V by 4 bases and J by 5 bases, and 11 bases separated the two germline ends. The CDR3 runs 13 residues. Germline lookup yields CDR1 MNHEY and CDR2 SMNVEV (reference sequence). This chain's CDR3 is CASSSAGWTEAFF. The CDR3 DNA follows: TGTGCCAGCAGTTCGGCAGGTTGGACTGAAGCTTTCTTT.

This chain uses TRBV6-1 with TRBJ1-2; no definite D call. Germline V gene lookup returns CDR1 MNHNS and CDR2 SASEGT. V was pared by 1 base and J by 1 base, with 13 bases between. The CDR3 covers 16 residues. The CDR3: CASSEVRQDGNYGYTF. DNA for the CDR3: TGTGCCAGCAGTGAAGTACGTCAGGACGGTAACTATGGCTACACCTTC.

The chain carries TRBV19 and TRBJ1-4; TRBD1 matches 7 bases. Unmatched junction bases numbered 20, after V lost 8 bases and J lost 14 bases. This CDR3 spans 15 amino acids. Germline V gives CDR1 LNHDA, CDR2 SQIVND (reference sequence). As DNA, the CDR3 is TGTGCCAGTTGGGGCAGGGGGAGTTGGAATCACGAGCTGTTTTTT. Translation gives CASWGRGSWNHELFF.

This clone is a singleton in its sample. The sample has other DNA sequences that encode this CDR3 too. The gene calls are TRBV19 and TRBJ2-7; 9 bases line up with TRBD1. Losses at the gene ends were 3 bases for V and 1 base for J; bases not matched to a gene: 4. This CDR3 comprises 15 residues. Germline CDR1 reads LNHDA; CDR2 reads SQIVND (reference sequence). CDR3 protein: CASSIGTGSSYEQYF. Written as DNA, the CDR3 is TGTGCCAGTAGTATTGGGACAGGGAGTTCCTACGAGCAGTACTTC.

This clone was counted between two and nine times. The rearrangement links TRBV5-6 to TRBJ2-1, with 10 positions matching TRBD1. V was pared by 4 bases and J by 3 bases, with 4 bases of the junction left unmatched. Germline lookup yields CDR1 SGHDT and CDR2 YYEEEE. The CDR3 is 15 amino acids. CDR3 DNA sequence: TGTGCCAGCAGCCGAGGGACAGGGGTCTACAATGAGCAGTTCTTC. This sequence encodes CASSRGTGVYNEQFF.

The chain couples TRBV5-1 to TRBJ1-3, with a tentative D call TRBD1 (5 bases). Germline loops: CDR1 SGHRS, CDR2 YFSETQ. Between the trimmed V and J ends, which lost 4 bases and 4 bases, there was a span of 21 bases. This CDR3 spans 17 amino acids. The CDR3 here is CASSPTGRGVFGNTIYF. CDR3 in DNA: TGCGCCAGCAGCCCCACCGGGAGGGGTGTTTTCGGAAACACCATATATTTT. Full variable domain (missing parts from reference TRBV5-1 and TRBJ1-3): KAGVTQTPRYLIKTRGQQVTLSCSPISGHRSVSWYQQTPGQGLQFLFEYFSETQRNKGNFPGRFSGRQFSNSRSEMNVSTLELGDSALYLCASSPTGRGVFGNTIYFGEGSWLTVV.

The chain couples TRBV18 to TRBJ1-5, with unresolved D. The CDR3 covers 12 residues. Per germline, CDR1 KGHSH and CDR2 LQKENI. Trimming took off 1 base at V and 4 bases at J, with 2 bases between the two ends. The CDR3 sequence: CASSPQNQPQHF. CDR3 DNA: TGTGCCAGCTCACCACAAAATCAGCCCCAGCATTTT.

The gene calls are TRBV2 and TRBJ1-4; maybe TRBD1 (6 bases). Trimming cost V 7 bases and J 8 bases, with 17 bases left between them. The CDR3 is 14 residues long. Germline CDR1 and CDR2: SNHLY and FYNNEI. CDR3 sequence (DNA): TGTGCCAGCATAAAACGGGGGGCAGGGGAAAAACTGTTTTTT. Its protein is CASIKRGAGEKLFF.

The rearrangement uses TRBV7-9 and TRBJ1-1; D perhaps matches TRBD1 (6 bases). Germline V gene lookup returns CDR1 SEHNR and CDR2 FQNEAQ (reference sequence). The CDR3 contains 15 residues. With 5 bases removed from V and 6 bases from J, the gap between germline ends came to 19 bases. As DNA, the CDR3 is TGTGCCAGCAGCGCGCGAACCGACGGGGGGCCTGAAGCTTTCTTT. It codes for CASSARTDGGPEAFF.

This clone rates as large (0.1 to 1%). V is TRBV4-2 and J is TRBJ2-3; D uncertain. CDR1 and CDR2 from the germline V gene are LGHNA and YNFKEQ. The CDR3 has 15 amino acids. The ends were cut back, 0 bases at V and 1 base at J, with 8 bases in the middle. CDR3 loop: CASSQEWGRTDTQYF. The CDR3 DNA is TGTGCCAGCAGCCAAGAGTGGGGTCGCACAGATACGCAGTATTTT.

This clone was counted once. The chain has TRBV5-1 and TRBJ2-5, with D possibly being TRBD2 (6 bases). V lost 2 bases and J lost 5, with 13 bases in between. This CDR3 has 14 residues. CDR1 and CDR2 from the germline V gene are SGHRS and YFSETQ. Here the CDR3 DNA reads TGCGCCAGCAGCTTACGGGGGTCCGGGGAGACCCAGTACTTC. Its translation is CASSLRGSGETQYF.

The gene calls are TRBV7-2 and TRBJ2-2; the D is unclear. CDR1 and CDR2 from the germline V gene are SGHTA and FQGNSA. Trimming left V 2 bases short and J 4 bases short, with 2 bases between. The CDR3 has 12 residues. For the CDR3, the DNA is TGTGCCAGCAGCTTATCCACCGGGGAGCTGTTTTTT. Translating it yields CASSLSTGELFF.

This clone has just one count. The chain joins TRBV12-3 or TRBV12-4 to TRBJ2-1; no clear D. This CDR3 spans 11 amino acids. The ends were cut back, 3 bases at V and 8 bases at J, with 5 bases in the middle. In DNA form, the CDR3 reads TGTGCCAGCAGTTTTTCCCATGAGCAGTTCTTC. This encodes CASSFSHEQFF.